These 16 T cell receptor beta chains were sequenced from one sample in a study of T cell responses to AZD1222 COVID-19 vaccine. Generated by immunoSEQ multiplex PCR, the TCRdb table keeps only in-frame clones and is missing some. The sample has about 81,000 clones, 90% seen once. Specimen: peripheral blood, collected 28 days after the second AZD1222 dose. The receptors stem from an adult who received the AZD1222 COVID-19 vaccine.

Regarding this clone: The junction departs from the called germline gene at one end, perhaps through a read error. CDR3 residues: CASSLIVDARAFF. As DNA, the CDR3 is TGTGCTAGCAGCCTAATAGTGGACGCTAGAGCTTTCTTT. The rearrangement links TRBV7-7 to TRBJ1-1; D unresolved. The germline V gene has CDR1 SSHAT and CDR2 FNYEAQ (reference sequence). CDR3 size: 13 residues.

The chain's CDR3 is CASSLRVEQGNSNQPQHF. In DNA, the CDR3 is TGTGCCAGCAGTTTGAGGGTGGAACAGGGAAACAGCAATCAGCCCCAGCATTTT. V and J are TRBV28 and TRBJ1-5, with a possible D match to TRBD1 (6 bases). The V and J ends lost 3 bases and 1 base respectively, with 19 bases between them. The CDR3 spans 18 residues. Germline lookup yields CDR1 MDHEN and CDR2 SYDVKM.

This clone was picked up one time. V usage is TRBV5-1 and J usage is TRBJ1-4; 8 bases are a match to TRBD1. From germline, CDR1 is SGHRS and CDR2 YFSETQ. The CDR3 spans 13 residues. V dropped 9 bases and J dropped 4; count of bases not matched to a gene: 5. The CDR3 DNA reads TGCGCCACCAGGACAGGGCTTAATGAAAAACTGTTTTTT. Translation: CATRTGLNEKLFF.

This clone was recorded a few times. The chain carries TRBV18 and TRBJ2-7, with unresolved D. The CDR3 spans 12 residues. V gave up 3 bases and J gave up 2 bases, with 5 bases separating them. The germline gives CDR1 KGHSH, CDR2 LQKENI. The DNA for the CDR3 is TGTGCCAGCTCACCGGGCCCCTACGAGCAGTACTTC. Translated, it gives CASSPGPYEQYF.

This clone was recorded a few times. This chain joins TRBV28 and TRBJ1-5; D gene ambiguous. This CDR3 is 12 amino acids long. Trimming shortened V by 2 bases and J by 7 bases, and 6 bases separated the two germline ends. Germline lookup yields CDR1 MDHEN and CDR2 SYDVKM. DNA for the CDR3: TGTGCCAGCAGTTTAGGGAGACAGCCCCAGCATTTT. Amino acid sequence: CASSLGRQPQHF.

J is TRBJ1-5 and V is TRBV6-5, with no clear D. From germline, CDR1 is MNHEY and CDR2 SVGAGI. CDR3 length equals 16 residues. V gave up 2 bases and J gave up 0 bases, with 11 bases separating them. For the CDR3, the DNA is TGTGCCAGCAGTTACAGGAACTTGGATAGCAATCAGCCCCAGCATTTT. It encodes CASSYRNLDSNQPQHF.

About this clone itself: Other nucleotide sequences from this sample produce the same CDR3. This chain uses TRBV28 with TRBJ1-4, with D possibly TRBD1 on 6 matching bases. This CDR3 region has 15 residues. V was shortened by 6 bases and J by 0 bases, with 11 bases between the two germline ends. Germline CDR1 is MDHEN and CDR2 is SYDVKM. CDR3 in DNA: TGTGCCAGCAGCCTACAGGGTGCAACTAATGAAAAACTGTTTTTT. Translating gives CASSLQGATNEKLFF.

This chain uses TRBV9 with TRBJ2-7; D is ambiguous. V lost 0 bases, J lost 1 base, and 2 bases lay in between. The CDR3 length is 12 residues. In germline, CDR1 is SGDLS, CDR2 YYNGEE. CDR3 sequence reads: CASSVVSYEQYF. The DNA for the CDR3 is TGTGCCAGCAGCGTAGTGTCCTACGAGCAGTACTTC.

The J gene is TRBJ2-2, the V gene TRBV5-1; either TRBD1 or TRBD2 may supply D (5 bases each). The length of the CDR3 is 14 residues. Trimming took 0 bases from V and 8 from J, leaving 11 bases between them. Germline CDR1 and CDR2: SGHRS and YFSETQ. The CDR3 DNA follows: TGCGCCAGCAGCTTGGTAGTGGGACCAGGGGAGCTGTTTTTT. It yields the protein CASSLVVGPGELFF. The whole variable domain, remainder taken from reference TRBV5-1 and TRBJ2-2, is KAGVTQTPRYLIKTRGQQVTLSCSPISGHRSVSWYQQTPGQGLQFLFEYFSETQRNKGNFPGRFSGRQFSNSRSEMNVSTLELGDSALYLCASSLVVGPGELFFGEGSRLTVL.

The V gene is TRBV6-2 or TRBV6-3, the J gene TRBJ1-2; no firm D call. Trimming shortened V by 3 bases and J by 0 bases, and 5 bases separated the two germline ends. This CDR3 comprises 13 residues. Germline V lookup: CDR1 MNHEY, CDR2 SVGEGT. CDR3 residues: CASSYAANYGYTF. In nucleotides, the CDR3 is TGTGCCAGCAGTTATGCGGCTAACTATGGCTACACCTTC.

The gene calls are TRBV19 and TRBJ1-1; no firm D call. The V gene lost 4 bases and the J gene lost 5 bases, with 5 bases spanning the gap. This CDR3 is built from 11 residues. Looked up from germline, CDR1 is LNHDA and CDR2 is SQIVND (reference sequence). The CDR3 DNA is TGTGCCAGTAGTAGAGGTACTGAAGCTTTCTTT. As protein: CASSRGTEAFF.

The V call is TRBV5-1, the J call TRBJ1-2; perhaps TRBD1 as D (5 bases). From germline, CDR1 is SGHRS and CDR2 YFSETQ. The CDR3 contains 12 residues. Trimming removed 7 bases at V and 6 bases at J, with 13 bases between. The CDR3 sequence is CASSLGGDGYTF. The CDR3 nucleotides are TGCGCCAGCTCCCTTGGGGGGGATGGCTACACCTTC.

The chain joins TRBV5-4 to TRBJ2-5; 12 bases are a match to TRBD2. Losses at the gene ends were 2 bases for V and 3 bases for J; bases not matched to a gene: 2. This CDR3 contains 15 residues. Germline-derived CDR1 and CDR2 are SGHNT and YYREEE (reference sequence). CDR3 bases: TGTGCCAGCAGCTTCCGACTAGCGGGGGAAGAGACCCAGTACTTC. Its translation is CASSFRLAGEETQYF.

This rearrangement joins TRBV11-3 to TRBJ2-5; the D gene is possibly TRBD2 (5 bases). From germline, CDR1 is SGHNT and CDR2 YENEEA. Deletions cut 3 bases from V and 9 bases from J, with 14 bases between. The CDR3 has 13 amino acids. CDR3 region: CASSLDPFGAQYF. For the CDR3, the DNA is TGTGCCAGCAGCTTGGACCCTTTCGGGGCCCAGTACTTC.

This chain links TRBV9 with TRBJ2-7; TRBD2 is a possible D gene (6 bases). Germline CDR1 is SGDLS and CDR2 is YYNGEE. This CDR3 contains 16 residues. V shed 1 base and J shed 2 bases, with 16 bases lying between them. The CDR3 DNA reads TGTGCCAGCAGCGTAAGTGCGGGGCTGGGGACCTACGAGCAGTACTTC. Protein: CASSVSAGLGTYEQYF.

The CDR3 region has the DNA TGTGCCAGCAAATTCTCCTATAATTCACCCCTCCACTTT. Translated: CASKFSYNSPLHF. The chain employs TRBV11-2 and TRBJ1-6; D gene unclear. Germline values: CDR1 SGHAT, CDR2 FQNNGV. The CDR3 spans 13 residues. Trimming cost V 7 bases and J 0 bases, with 4 bases left between them.